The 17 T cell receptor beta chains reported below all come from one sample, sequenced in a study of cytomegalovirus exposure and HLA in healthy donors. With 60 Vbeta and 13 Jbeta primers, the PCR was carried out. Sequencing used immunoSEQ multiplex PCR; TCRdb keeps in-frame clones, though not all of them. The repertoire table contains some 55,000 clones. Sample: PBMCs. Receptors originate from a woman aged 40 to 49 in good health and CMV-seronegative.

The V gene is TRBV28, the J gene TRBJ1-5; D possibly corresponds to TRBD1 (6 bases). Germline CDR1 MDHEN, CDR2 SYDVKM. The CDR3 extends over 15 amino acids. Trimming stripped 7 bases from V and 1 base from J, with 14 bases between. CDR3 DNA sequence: TGTGCCAGCAAGAGAACAGGGCTGAGCAATCAGCCCCAGCATTTT. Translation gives CASKRTGLSNQPQHF.

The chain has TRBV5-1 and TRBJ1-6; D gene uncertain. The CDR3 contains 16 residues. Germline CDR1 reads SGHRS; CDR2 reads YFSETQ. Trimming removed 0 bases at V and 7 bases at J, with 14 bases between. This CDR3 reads CASSLGFGEWNSPLHF. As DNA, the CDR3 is TGCGCCAGCAGCTTGGGATTCGGGGAGTGGAATTCACCCCTCCACTTT. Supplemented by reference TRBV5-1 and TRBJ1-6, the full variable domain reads KAGVTQTPRYLIKTRGQQVTLSCSPISGHRSVSWYQQTPGQGLQFLFEYFSETQRNKGNFPGRFSGRQFSNSRSEMNVSTLELGDSALYLCASSLGFGEWNSPLHFGNGTRLTVT.

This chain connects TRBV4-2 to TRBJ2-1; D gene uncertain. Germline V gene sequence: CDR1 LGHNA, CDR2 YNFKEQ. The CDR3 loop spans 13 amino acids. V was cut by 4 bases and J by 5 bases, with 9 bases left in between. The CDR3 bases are TGTGCCAGCAGCCGGGCAGTAAACAATGAGCAGTTCTTC. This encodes CASSRAVNNEQFF.

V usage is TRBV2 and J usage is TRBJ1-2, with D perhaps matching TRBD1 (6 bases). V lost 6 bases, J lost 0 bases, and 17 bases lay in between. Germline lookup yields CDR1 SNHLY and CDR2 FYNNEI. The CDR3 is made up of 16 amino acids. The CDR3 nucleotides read TGTGCCAGCAGCCCGCGGACAGAAAGAGCTAACTATGGCTACACCTTC. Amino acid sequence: CASSPRTERANYGYTF. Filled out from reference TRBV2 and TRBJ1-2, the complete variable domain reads EPEVTQTPSHQVTQMGQEVILRCVPISNHLYFYWYRQILGQKVEFLVSFYNNEISEKSEIFDDQFSVERPDGSNFTLKIRSTKLEDSAMYFCASSPRTERANYGYTFGSGTRLTVV.

CDR3 DNA sequence: TGTGCCAGCAGTATCCGGGACAGGGGTAATGAAAAACTGTTTTTT. It specifies CASSIRDRGNEKLFF. The chain joins TRBV6-6 to TRBJ1-4; 10 bases align to TRBD1. The length of the CDR3 is 15 residues. Trimming cost V 5 bases and J 4 bases; bases outside gene matches: 4. Germline assignment: CDR1 MNHNY and CDR2 SVGAGI (reference sequence).

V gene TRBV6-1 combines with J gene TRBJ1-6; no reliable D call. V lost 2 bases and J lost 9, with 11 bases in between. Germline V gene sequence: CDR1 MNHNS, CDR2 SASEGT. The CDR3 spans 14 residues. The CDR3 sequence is CASSEQVDGSPLHF. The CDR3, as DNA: TGTGCCAGCAGTGAACAAGTAGATGGTTCACCCCTCCACTTT.

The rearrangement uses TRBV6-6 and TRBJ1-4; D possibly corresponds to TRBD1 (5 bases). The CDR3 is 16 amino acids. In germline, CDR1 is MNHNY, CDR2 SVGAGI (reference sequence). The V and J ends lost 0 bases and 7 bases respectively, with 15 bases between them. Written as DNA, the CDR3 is TGTGCCAGCAGTTACTCGATCGGGACGGGAGTTGAAAAACTGTTTTTT. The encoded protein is CASSYSIGTGVEKLFF.

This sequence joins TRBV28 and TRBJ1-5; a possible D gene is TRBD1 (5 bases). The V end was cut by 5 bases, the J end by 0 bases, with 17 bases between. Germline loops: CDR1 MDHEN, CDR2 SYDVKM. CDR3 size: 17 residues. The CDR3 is CASSPPRGTYSNQPQHF. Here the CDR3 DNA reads TGTGCCAGCAGTCCCCCCCGGGGGACTTATAGCAATCAGCCCCAGCATTTT.

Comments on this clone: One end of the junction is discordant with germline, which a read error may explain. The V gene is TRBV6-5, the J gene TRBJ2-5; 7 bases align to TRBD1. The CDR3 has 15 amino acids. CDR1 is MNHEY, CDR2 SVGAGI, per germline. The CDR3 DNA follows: TGTGCCAGCAGTTACGGGGACAGCAACCAAGAGAACCAGTACTTC. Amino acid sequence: CASSYGDSNQENQYF.

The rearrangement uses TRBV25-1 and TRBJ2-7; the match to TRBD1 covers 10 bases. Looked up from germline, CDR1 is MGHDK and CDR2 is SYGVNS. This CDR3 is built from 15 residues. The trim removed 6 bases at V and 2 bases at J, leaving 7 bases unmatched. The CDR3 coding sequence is TGTGCCAGCAGCCCGACAGGGGGCAGCGCCTACGAGCAGTACTTC. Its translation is CASSPTGGSAYEQYF.

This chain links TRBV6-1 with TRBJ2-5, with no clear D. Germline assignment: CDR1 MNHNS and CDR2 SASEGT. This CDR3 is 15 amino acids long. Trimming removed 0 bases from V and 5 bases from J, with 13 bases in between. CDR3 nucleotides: TGTGCCAGCAGTGAAGCATTACAGCCCTACGAGACCCAGTACTTC. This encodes CASSEALQPYETQYF.

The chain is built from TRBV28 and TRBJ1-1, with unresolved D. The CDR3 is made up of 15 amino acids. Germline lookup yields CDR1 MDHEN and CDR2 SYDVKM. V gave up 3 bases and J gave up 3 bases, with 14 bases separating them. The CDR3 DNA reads TGTGCCAGCAGTTTTTATGGAGGGATAGACACTGAAGCTTTCTTT. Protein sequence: CASSFYGGIDTEAFF.

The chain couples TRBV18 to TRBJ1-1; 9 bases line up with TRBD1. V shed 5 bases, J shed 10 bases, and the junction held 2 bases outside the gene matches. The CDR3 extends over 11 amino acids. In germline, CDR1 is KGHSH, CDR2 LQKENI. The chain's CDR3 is CASSTTGGAFF. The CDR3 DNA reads TGTGCCAGCTCAACGACAGGGGGAGCTTTCTTT.

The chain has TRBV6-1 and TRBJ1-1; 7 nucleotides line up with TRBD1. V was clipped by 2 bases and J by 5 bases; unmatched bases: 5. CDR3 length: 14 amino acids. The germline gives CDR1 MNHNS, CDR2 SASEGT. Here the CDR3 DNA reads TGTGCCAGCAGTGAACCGGCCAGGGGGACTGAAGCTTTCTTT. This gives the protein CASSEPARGTEAFF.

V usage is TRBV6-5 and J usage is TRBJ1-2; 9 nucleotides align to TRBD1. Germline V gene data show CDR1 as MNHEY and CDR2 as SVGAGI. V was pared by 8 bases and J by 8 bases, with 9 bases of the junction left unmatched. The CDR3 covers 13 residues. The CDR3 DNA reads TGTGCCAGCCGAGATACAGGGGGCGACGGCTACACCTTC. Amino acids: CASRDTGGDGYTF.

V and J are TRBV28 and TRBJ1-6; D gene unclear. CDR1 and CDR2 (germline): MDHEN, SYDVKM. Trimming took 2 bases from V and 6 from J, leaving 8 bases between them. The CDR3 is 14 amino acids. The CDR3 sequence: CASSLPGSNSPLHF. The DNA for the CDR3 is TGTGCCAGCAGTTTACCGGGGTCTAATTCACCCCTCCACTTT.

CDR3: CATSGISGKKLFF. The CDR3 region has the DNA TGTGCCACCAGCGGAATTTCAGGGAAAAAACTGTTTTTT. The V gene is TRBV15, the J gene TRBJ1-4; D perhaps matches TRBD1 (5 bases). Germline values: CDR1 LNHNV, CDR2 YYDKDF (reference sequence). Trimming removed 5 bases at V and 9 bases at J, with 13 bases between. The CDR3 is 13 residues long.